What follows describes a single T cell receptor beta chain. Random hexamers served to reverse transcribe roughly 0.45 to 1 ug RNA. Amplification of TCR beta CDR3 spanned 54 Vbeta and 13 Jbeta via immunoSEQ multiplex PCR. One entry per CDR3 protein, called by TCRdb with MiXCR from the immunoSEQ multiplex PCR reads. The sample has under 200,000 distinct CDR3 sequences, 85% to 95% seen once. This specimen comes from a study of CD8 T cells in Susac syndrome. CD8+ and CD4+ T cells taken from blood had their TCR beta sequenced. The CDR3 contains 13 residues. CDR1 GTSNPN and CDR2 SVGIG come from the germline V gene (reference sequence). The V and J ends lost 5 bases and 5 bases, in that order; junction bases with no gene match: 2.

This receptor was taken from a human donor with multiple sclerosis. Source material: CD8+ T cells from PBMCs. The chain has TRBV30 and TRBJ2-1; 11 bases line up with TRBD2. CDR3: CAWSGLADNEQFF. The CDR3, as DNA: TGTGCCTGGTCGGGACTAGCGGACAATGAGCAGTTCTTC.